Shown below are 28 T cell receptor beta chains from a single sample sequenced in a study of blood T cell repertoires in COVID-19. Data came from immunoSEQ multiplex PCR; TCRdb stores just in-frame clones and leaves some out. The table lists approximately 210,000 clones, just over 90% of them singletons. The specimen sequenced was peripheral blood. The receptor set was obtained from a man aged 30-40 years with acute or convalescent COVID-19.

The chain carries TRBV12-3 or TRBV12-4 and TRBJ2-7, with D maybe TRBD1 (5 bases). V was pared by 1 base and J by 6 bases, with 10 bases between. The CDR3 loop spans 13 amino acids. The CDR3 reads CASSLEGSVEQYF. The DNA of the CDR3 is TGTGCCAGCAGTTTAGAGGGGTCCGTCGAGCAGTACTTC.

The chain is built from TRBV28 and TRBJ2-7, with TRBD1 identical over 7 bases. This CDR3 is built from 13 residues. J was trimmed by 2 bases and V by 6 bases; bases with no gene match: 4. Germline assignment: CDR1 MDHEN and CDR2 SYDVKM. The CDR3 here is CASRTGKTYEQYF. The CDR3 nucleotides read TGTGCCAGCAGGACAGGGAAAACCTACGAGCAGTACTTC.

V gene TRBV9 combines with J gene TRBJ1-2; 9 nucleotides line up with TRBD1. This CDR3 spans 15 amino acids. Per the germline V gene, CDR1 is SGDLS and CDR2 is YYNGEE. V was pared by 3 bases and J by 8 bases, with 11 bases of the junction left unmatched. The CDR3 here is CASSATGTGLGGYTF. CDR3 DNA sequence: TGTGCCAGCAGCGCCACCGGGACAGGGCTCGGGGGCTACACCTTC.

The V call is TRBV7-2, the J call TRBJ1-6; the D gene is possibly TRBD1 (5 bases). The CDR3 is made up of 15 amino acids. Trimming took off 5 bases at V and 10 bases at J, with 18 bases between the two ends. Germline V gene sequence: CDR1 SGHTA, CDR2 FQGNSA. Written as DNA, the CDR3 is TGTGCCAGCAGCCCCCGACCAGGGCCAGGGTCACCCCTCCACTTT. Its translation is CASSPRPGPGSPLHF.

The chain recombines TRBV24-1 with TRBJ1-2, with D tentatively TRBD1 (6 bases). This CDR3 has 14 amino acids. V shed 4 bases and J shed 9 bases, with 17 bases lying between them. CDR1 is KGHDR and CDR2 is SFDVKD in the germline V gene. The CDR3 nucleotides read TGTGCCACCAGTGACCCCGGGACACCCAATCGCTACACCTTC. As protein: CATSDPGTPNRYTF.

This clone was detected ten times or more. This specimen includes other DNA sequences encoding the same CDR3. The CDR3 DNA reads as TGTGCCAGCAGCTTAGGACAGGGCTATGGCTACACCTTC. Its translation is CASSLGQGYGYTF. The chain is built from TRBV7-9 and TRBJ1-2, with 7 nucleotides matching TRBD1. The CDR3 extends over 13 amino acids. J was trimmed by 4 bases and V by 1 base; bases with no gene match: 0. Germline CDR1 and CDR2: SEHNR and FQNEAQ (reference sequence).

This chain uses TRBV4-1 with TRBJ2-1; TRBD2 might be the D (6 bases). Germline V CDR1 and CDR2: MGHRA, YSYEKL. The CDR3 sequence is 14 residues long. The V gene lost 0 bases and the J gene lost 8 bases, with 11 bases spanning the gap. The chain's CDR3 is CASSQEGLGHEQFF. CDR3 nucleotides: TGCGCCAGCAGCCAAGAGGGACTGGGCCATGAGCAGTTCTTC.

The chain couples TRBV6-2 or TRBV6-3 to TRBJ1-2, with 8 bases aligning to TRBD1. This CDR3 has 13 amino acids. Germline CDR1 and CDR2: MNHEY and SVGEGT. Trimming cost V 4 bases and J 3 bases; bases outside gene matches: 1. The CDR3 is CASSSTGDYGYTF. The CDR3 DNA reads TGTGCCAGCAGTTCGACAGGGGACTATGGCTACACCTTC.

The V and J genes are TRBV5-5 and TRBJ2-5; D not resolved. Trimming removed 1 base at V and 3 bases at J, with 10 bases between. The length of the CDR3 is 14 residues. Germline-derived CDR1 and CDR2 are SGHKS and YYEKEE (reference sequence). The CDR3 spells CASSLYARKETQYF. The CDR3 nucleotides read TGTGCCAGCAGCTTGTATGCCAGAAAAGAGACCCAGTACTTC.

The chain carries TRBV28 and TRBJ1-2; TRBD1 might be the D (6 bases). Germline CDR1 and CDR2: MDHEN and SYDVKM. The CDR3 runs 16 residues. V lost 6 bases and J lost 3, with 20 bases in between. CDR3 in DNA: TGTGCCAGCAGGCCCCCCACAGGGACCCTCGACTATGGCTACACCTTC. Residues: CASRPPTGTLDYGYTF.

This clone is a singleton in its sample. The V call is TRBV5-1, the J call TRBJ1-2; 7 nucleotides line up with TRBD1. The CDR3 contains 14 residues. Germline V gene data show CDR1 as SGHRS and CDR2 as YFSETQ. V lost 0 bases to trimming and J lost 6 bases; unmatched junction nucleotides: 5. DNA for the CDR3: TGCGCCAGCAGCTTGGAAGGGACAGTTGATGGCTACACCTTC. Residues: CASSLEGTVDGYTF.

The CDR3 is CASSLATAPNKQYF. The CDR3 nucleotides are TGTGCCAGCAGCTTAGCCACAGCCCCTAATAAGCAGTACTTC. The rearrangement uses TRBV7-9 and TRBJ2-7; no definite D call. There are 14 residues in the CDR3. The germline gives CDR1 SEHNR, CDR2 FQNEAQ (reference sequence). Between the trimmed V and J ends, which lost 0 bases and 8 bases, there was a span of 14 bases.

This sequence joins TRBV9 and TRBJ1-1; TRBD1 aligns across 10 bases. This CDR3 is built from 12 residues. Losses at the gene ends were 3 bases for V and 7 bases for J; bases not matched to a gene: 0. Germline V gene data show CDR1 as SGDLS and CDR2 as YYNGEE. CDR3 coding DNA: TGTGCCAGCAGCGGGACAGGGGGTGAAGCTTTCTTT. Amino acid sequence: CASSGTGGEAFF.

The V call is TRBV4-1, the J call TRBJ2-7; 10 bases agree with TRBD1. The junction had 10 bases not matched to a gene; V was cut back by 1 base and J by 4 bases. In germline, CDR1 is MGHRA, CDR2 YSYEKL. The CDR3 totals 17 residues. CDR3 nucleotide sequence: TGCGCCAGCAGCCAAGGGTTAGGGGACAGGGGTACGTACGAGCAGTACTTC. The encoded protein is CASSQGLGDRGTYEQYF.

The chain links TRBV28 to TRBJ1-2, with 8 positions matching TRBD1. Germline V gene sequence: CDR1 MDHEN, CDR2 SYDVKM. CDR3 length: 15 residues. V lost 6 bases and J lost 6; bases outside the gene matches: 12. The CDR3 region is CASREGGTGADGYTF. The CDR3 coding sequence is TGTGCCAGCAGGGAGGGGGGGACAGGAGCAGATGGCTACACCTTC.

V gene TRBV5-1 combines with J gene TRBJ1-5; weak D call: TRBD1 (5 bases). CDR3 size: 15 residues. V gave up 5 bases and J gave up 0 bases, with 12 bases separating them. The germline V gene has CDR1 SGHRS and CDR2 YFSETQ. The CDR3 spells CASRRTDNSNQPQHF. The CDR3 DNA reads TGCGCCAGCAGGCGAACGGACAATAGCAATCAGCCCCAGCATTTT. The entire variable domain, with the rest obtained from reference TRBV5-1 and TRBJ1-5, is as follows: KAGVTQTPRYLIKTRGQQVTLSCSPISGHRSVSWYQQTPGQGLQFLFEYFSETQRNKGNFPGRFSGRQFSNSRSEMNVSTLELGDSALYLCASRRTDNSNQPQHFGDGTRLSIL.

This sequence joins TRBV7-3 and TRBJ2-1, with 9 nucleotides matching TRBD1. The J segment lost 5 bases and the V segment lost 7 bases, leaving 6 bases of the junction unmatched. Germline CDR1 and CDR2: SGHTA and FQGTGA. CDR3 length equals 14 residues. The CDR3: CASNRDREDNEQFF. The CDR3 region has the DNA TGTGCCAGCAACAGGGACAGGGAAGACAATGAGCAGTTCTTC.

The V call is TRBV19, the J call TRBJ2-2; 13 bases line up with TRBD2. The V gene end was trimmed by 6 bases and the J gene end by 5 bases; junction bases not matched to a gene: 6. CDR1 is LNHDA and CDR2 is SQIVND in the germline V gene (reference sequence). The CDR3 loop spans 16 amino acids. The CDR3 DNA sequence: TGTGCCAGTAGCTTGGGACTAGCGGGAAATACCGGGGAGCTGTTTTTT. Amino acids: CASSLGLAGNTGELFF.

This chain connects TRBV11-2 to TRBJ1-4; D is uncertain. V lost 4 bases and J lost 5, with 11 bases in between. CDR3 length: 14 residues. Per germline, CDR1 SGHAT and CDR2 FQNNGV. The CDR3 region is CASSSRAGNEKLFF. DNA of the CDR3: TGTGCCAGCAGCTCCCGGGCGGGCAATGAAAAACTGTTTTTT.

The count of this clone is one. The CDR3 DNA sequence: TGTGCCAGCGCCGCGACGGGGAACACCGGGGAGCTGTTTTTT. Encoded protein: CASAATGNTGELFF. The gene calls are TRBV4-2 and TRBJ2-2; D not certain. Between the trimmed V and J ends, which lost 8 bases and 1 base, there was a span of 11 bases. This CDR3 comprises 14 residues. CDR1 is LGHNA, CDR2 YNFKEQ, per germline.

The J gene is TRBJ2-7, the V gene TRBV5-3; no clear D. TRBV5-3 is an ORF for which the function is uncertain. Trimming took off 0 bases at V and 0 bases at J, with 16 bases between the two ends. The CDR3 spans 17 residues. CDR3 nucleotides: TGTGCCAGAAGCTTGGCTTTAGCTCCTAACCTCTCCTACGAGCAGTACTTC. Its translation is CARSLALAPNLSYEQYF.

This rearrangement joins TRBV12-3 or TRBV12-4 to TRBJ2-7, with 10 bases aligning to TRBD1. CDR3 length equals 13 residues. V trimming: 7 bases; J trimming: 3 bases; junction bases outside the gene matches: 3. In DNA form, the CDR3 reads TGTGCCAGCACCCGGGACAGGGGCTACGAGCAGTACTTC. Translating gives CASTRDRGYEQYF.

The V gene is TRBV15, the J gene TRBJ1-2, with D possibly TRBD1 on 6 matching bases. Germline-derived CDR1 and CDR2 are LNHNV and YYDKDF (reference sequence). Between the trimmed V and J ends, which lost 3 bases and 4 bases, there was a span of 15 bases. This CDR3 has 15 amino acids. Written as DNA, the CDR3 is TGTGCCACCAGCAGTTCTAACAGGGTCGGCTATGGCTACACCTTC. Translated, it gives CATSSSNRVGYGYTF.

This sequence joins TRBV24-1 and TRBJ2-2; 8 bases are a match to TRBD1. Germline V gene data show CDR1 as KGHDR and CDR2 as SFDVKD. Unmatched junction bases numbered 9, after V lost 5 bases and J lost 2 bases. The CDR3 has 17 amino acids. The CDR3: CATSGGNRGFNTGELFF. In DNA, the CDR3 is TGTGCCACCAGTGGAGGAAACAGGGGGTTTAACACCGGGGAGCTGTTTTTT.

The V gene is TRBV6-5, the J gene TRBJ2-7; 9 bases are shared with TRBD1. This CDR3 contains 15 residues. Germline CDR1 reads MNHEY; CDR2 reads SVGAGI. V lost 4 bases and J lost 6; bases outside the gene matches: 10. For the CDR3, the DNA is TGTGCCAGCAGTTTAGGGGGGACAGGGTCTAGCGAGCAGTACTTC. Its translation is CASSLGGTGSSEQYF.

The J gene is TRBJ2-1, the V gene TRBV28; 8 bases line up with TRBD1. Germline V gene data show CDR1 as MDHEN and CDR2 as SYDVKM. Losses at the gene ends were 2 bases for V and 8 bases for J; bases not matched to a gene: 5. This CDR3 is built from 14 residues. CDR3 nucleotides: TGTGCCAGCAGTTTACTACAGGGGGGCGATGAGCAGTTCTTC. Translation: CASSLLQGGDEQFF.

This chain uses TRBV27 with TRBJ1-2; a weak D match, TRBD1 (6 bases). The CDR3 has 15 amino acids. The germline V and J ends were trimmed by 3 bases and 3 bases, with 14 bases remaining between them. Germline CDR1 is MNHEY and CDR2 is SMNVEV (reference sequence). CDR3 protein: CASSFLRQAHYGYTF. The CDR3 DNA follows: TGTGCCAGCAGTTTCTTGAGACAGGCTCACTATGGCTACACCTTC.

This clone occurred a few times. The chain carries TRBV10-3 and TRBJ2-3; TRBD1 agrees at 7 bases. Germline CDR1 ENHRY, CDR2 SYGVKD. The CDR3 totals 15 residues. With V trimmed by 4 bases and J by 0 bases, 4 bases remained unmatched. In DNA form, the CDR3 reads TGTGCCATCAGTGGGACAGGCCCTAGCACAGATACGCAGTATTTT. Amino acid sequence: CAISGTGPSTDTQYF.